This TCR beta chain was captured in a study of cytomegalovirus exposure and HLA in healthy donors. Study-wide findings and caveats: Per a prior analysis, the majority of TCR beta V segments were productive roughly 87% or roughly 30% of the time.

The germline V gene has CDR1 SQVTM and CDR2 ANQGSEA. V lost 2 bases to trimming and J lost 7 bases, with 9 bases between them. This CDR3 region has 11 residues. A note on this clone: No antigen is known for it.

The PCR employed 60 Vbeta primers together with 13 Jbeta primers. Some clones are missing from TCRdb's copy, which holds only in-frame ones; the method was immunoSEQ multiplex PCR. The table has over 130,000 clones, about 79% seen once. The sequencing input was PBMCs. The chain carries TRBV29-1 and TRBJ2-7; D may be TRBD2 (5 bases). This receptor was taken from a male donor in good health and CMV-seronegative. Here the CDR3 reads CSVESGKEQYF. DNA for the CDR3: TGCAGCGTTGAATCGGGGAAAGAGCAGTACTTC.